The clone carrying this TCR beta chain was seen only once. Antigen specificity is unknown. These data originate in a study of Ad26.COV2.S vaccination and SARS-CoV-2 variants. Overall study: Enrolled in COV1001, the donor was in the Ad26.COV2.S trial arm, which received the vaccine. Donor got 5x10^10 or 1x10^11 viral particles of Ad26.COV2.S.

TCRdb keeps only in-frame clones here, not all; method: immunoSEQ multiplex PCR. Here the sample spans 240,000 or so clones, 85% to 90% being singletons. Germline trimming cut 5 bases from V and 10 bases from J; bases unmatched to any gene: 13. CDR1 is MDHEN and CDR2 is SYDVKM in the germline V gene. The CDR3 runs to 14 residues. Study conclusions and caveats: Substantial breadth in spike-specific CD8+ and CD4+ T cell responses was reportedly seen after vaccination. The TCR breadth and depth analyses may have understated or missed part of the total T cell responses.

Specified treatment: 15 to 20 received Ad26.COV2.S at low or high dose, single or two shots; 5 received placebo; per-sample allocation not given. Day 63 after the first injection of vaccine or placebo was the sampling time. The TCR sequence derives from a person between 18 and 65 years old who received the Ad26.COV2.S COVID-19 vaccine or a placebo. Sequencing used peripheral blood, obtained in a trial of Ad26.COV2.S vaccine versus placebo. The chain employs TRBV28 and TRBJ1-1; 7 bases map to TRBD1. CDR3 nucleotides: TGTGCCAGCAGTGAAGGGACAGCCACCGCTGGAGCTTTCTTT. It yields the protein CASSEGTATAGAFF.